This T cell receptor (beta chain) was captured by sequencing in a study of T cell changes during pregnancy in multiple sclerosis (dated 2019 in TCRdb). Some background on the complete study: The study looked at changes in the T cell repertoire across pregnancy in women with multiple sclerosis.

The method was the immunoSEQ multiplex PCR assay. Here the immuneACCESS table is served through TCRdb, limited to in-frame sequences with V and J called. Missing clones are a known gap in these copies; in checked studies unresolved V genes cover under half, and the rest lacks a known reason. Present in this sample are roughly 58,000 clones, around 93% of which were seen just once. 0.16% of the sample is in the top ten clones. Points on this clone: Its antigen specificity is not known. No base qualities exist here, and no much larger clone lies one base off it.

The sample consisted of CD4+ T cells from peripheral blood mononuclear cells, taken after pregnancy. This clonotype originated in a female donor in good health, enrolled as a control in a pregnancy study.

The CDR3 protein sequence reads: CASRGPWEETQYF. The DNA is TGTGCCAGTAGGGGCCCGTGGGAAGAGACCCAGTACTTC. Rearrangement joined TRBV19 to TRBJ2-5, with no reliable assignment of the D segment. Counted from cysteine to phenylalanine, this CDR3 has 13 amino acids. Only the CDR3 DNA is retained, 39 bases long and in frame from the first base. CDR1 and CDR2 (LNHDA, SQIVND) derive from the germline V gene (reference sequence). V lost 6 bases and J lost 3 bases; the stretch between them is 11 bases long.